A selection of T cell receptor beta chains follows, all from one sample in a study of beta chain features in type 1 diabetes. Profiling relied on immunoSEQ multiplex PCR, and the TCRdb table lists in-frame clones only, not all of them. The sample lists 400,000 to 600,000 clones, approximately 30% occurring once. Sequenced input: naive CD4+ T cells from blood. The receptors derive from a man aged 18 to 30 in good health. Both conserved end residues are part of each CDR3. A D gene is named only where the DNA matches it firmly. Part of the rows lack a size; the others show once, few, many or a class for expanded clones.

cdr3_aa: CASTYAGQRSTQYF; cdr3_nt: TGTGCCAGTACCTACGCAGGACAGAGGAGTACGCAGTATTTT; j_call: TRBJ2-3; v_call: TRBV19; d_call: .; clone_size: few
cdr3_aa: CAWSVNLASYEQYF; cdr3_nt: TGTGCCTGGAGTGTAAATTTGGCCAGCTACGAGCAGTACTTC; j_call: TRBJ2-7; v_call: TRBV30; d_call: .; clone_size: .
cdr3_aa: CASSTKQSSAITDTQYF; cdr3_nt: TGTGCCAGCAGCACTAAACAGTCCTCGGCTATAACAGATACGCAGTATTTT; j_call: TRBJ2-3; v_call: TRBV5-4; d_call: .; clone_size: .
cdr3_aa: CASSYASELTDTQYF; cdr3_nt: TGTGCCAGCAGTTACGCGTCAGAACTCACAGATACGCAGTATTTT; j_call: TRBJ2-3; v_call: TRBV6-5; d_call: .; clone_size: few
cdr3_aa: CASSPPGGAYGELFF; cdr3_nt: TGCGCCAGCAGCCCCCCAGGGGGCGCGTACGGGGAGCTGTTTTTT; j_call: TRBJ2-2; v_call: TRBV5-1; d_call: TRBD1; clone_size: .
cdr3_aa: CASSLTGQGGNEQFF; cdr3_nt: TGTGCCAGCAGCTTAACCGGCCAGGGGGGCAATGAGCAGTTCTTC; j_call: TRBJ2-1; v_call: TRBV5-6; d_call: .; clone_size: .
cdr3_aa: CASSPDVRGGYGYTF; cdr3_nt: TGTGCCAGCAGCCCCGATGTAAGGGGCGGCTATGGCTACACCTTC; j_call: TRBJ1-2; v_call: TRBV9; d_call: .; clone_size: .
cdr3_aa: CASSSSDTQYF; cdr3_nt: TGTGCCAGCAGCTCATCGGATACGCAGTATTTT; j_call: TRBJ2-3; v_call: TRBV7-2; d_call: .; clone_size: .
cdr3_aa: CASSTGSTGELFF; cdr3_nt: TGTGCCAGCAGCACAGGGAGCACCGGGGAGCTGTTTTTT; j_call: TRBJ2-2; v_call: TRBV9; d_call: .; clone_size: few
cdr3_aa: CASSFLQGQWAQYF; cdr3_nt: TGTGCCAGCAGCTTCTTACAGGGCCAATGGGCCCAGTACTTC; j_call: TRBJ2-5; v_call: TRBV7-9; d_call: .; clone_size: few
cdr3_aa: CASRRQGNGGYTF; cdr3_nt: TGTGCCAGCAGACGACAGGGAAACGGTGGCTACACCTTC; j_call: TRBJ1-2; v_call: TRBV14; d_call: TRBD1; clone_size: few
cdr3_aa: CAWSVDSSGNTIYF; cdr3_nt: TGTGCCTGGAGCGTGGACAGCTCTGGAAACACCATATATTTT; j_call: TRBJ1-3; v_call: TRBV30; d_call: .; clone_size: few
cdr3_aa: CASSVQGLAGGPYEQYF; cdr3_nt: TGTGCCAGCAGTGTACAGGGACTAGCGGGAGGGCCCTACGAGCAGTACTTC; j_call: TRBJ2-7; v_call: TRBV7-2; d_call: TRBD2; clone_size: .
cdr3_aa: CASSPDIVQDVLTF; cdr3_nt: TGTGCCAGCAGCCCCGACATTGTACAGGACGTCCTGACTTTC; j_call: TRBJ2-6; v_call: TRBV5-4; d_call: .; clone_size: once
cdr3_aa: CSVRPGQSSYEQYF; cdr3_nt: TGCAGCGTTCGACCGGGACAGAGCTCCTACGAGCAGTACTTC; j_call: TRBJ2-7; v_call: TRBV29-1; d_call: TRBD1; clone_size: few
cdr3_aa: CASSVTRVLGEQYF; cdr3_nt: TGTGCCAGCAGTGTAACGCGAGTCTTAGGCGAGCAGTACTTC; j_call: TRBJ2-7; v_call: TRBV2; d_call: .; clone_size: few
cdr3_aa: CSVEGPRDPQYF; cdr3_nt: TGCAGCGTTGAAGGACCTAGGGACCCGCAGTATTTT; j_call: TRBJ2-3; v_call: TRBV29-1; d_call: .; clone_size: .
cdr3_aa: CSVEYIPTDTQYF; cdr3_nt: TGCAGCGTTGAGTACATACCGACAGATACGCAGTATTTT; j_call: TRBJ2-3; v_call: TRBV29-1; d_call: .; clone_size: .
cdr3_aa: CSVQQLASYEQYF; cdr3_nt: TGCAGCGTTCAGCAACTAGCTAGCTACGAGCAGTACTTC; j_call: TRBJ2-7; v_call: TRBV29-1; d_call: .; clone_size: .
cdr3_aa: CAWGTSGAPGFF; cdr3_nt: TGTGCCTGGGGGACTAGCGGCGCCCCCGGTTTCTTC; j_call: TRBJ2-1; v_call: TRBV30; d_call: TRBD2; clone_size: few
cdr3_aa: CSVLGLAGVPNEQYF; cdr3_nt: TGCAGCGTTCTAGGACTAGCGGGAGTACCCAACGAGCAGTACTTC; j_call: TRBJ2-7; v_call: TRBV29-1; d_call: TRBD2; clone_size: .
cdr3_aa: CATDRDSRKETQYF; cdr3_nt: TGTGCCACCGACCGGGACTCGAGGAAAGAGACCCAGTACTTC; j_call: TRBJ2-5; v_call: TRBV15; d_call: .; clone_size: .
cdr3_aa: CAWSVQGARDEQYF; cdr3_nt: TGTGCCTGGAGTGTGCAGGGGGCCAGGGACGAGCAGTACTTC; j_call: TRBJ2-7; v_call: TRBV30; d_call: TRBD1; clone_size: .
cdr3_aa: CAWMIPHVYTNTEAFF; cdr3_nt: TGTGCCTGGATGATCCCCCACGTCTATACCAACACTGAAGCTTTCTTT; j_call: TRBJ1-1; v_call: TRBV30; d_call: .; clone_size: .
cdr3_aa: CAWRAFPSGANEQFF; cdr3_nt: TGTGCCTGGAGGGCCTTCCCTAGCGGGGCCAATGAGCAGTTCTTC; j_call: TRBJ2-1; v_call: TRBV30; d_call: TRBD2; clone_size: .
cdr3_aa: CASSQPTSGRGNEQFF; cdr3_nt: TGCGCCAGCAGCCAACCGACTAGCGGGAGGGGTAATGAGCAGTTCTTC; j_call: TRBJ2-1; v_call: TRBV4-1; d_call: TRBD2; clone_size: .
cdr3_aa: CSATTQGANTGELFF; cdr3_nt: TGCAGCGCTACAACACAGGGGGCTAACACCGGGGAGCTGTTTTTT; j_call: TRBJ2-2; v_call: TRBV29-1; d_call: TRBD1; clone_size: .
cdr3_aa: CASSWGGTATDTQYF; cdr3_nt: TGTGCCAGCAGCTGGGGCGGGACAGCTACAGATACGCAGTATTTT; j_call: TRBJ2-3; v_call: TRBV9; d_call: .; clone_size: .
cdr3_aa: CAYSGYEQYF; cdr3_nt: TGTGCCTACTCGGGCTACGAGCAGTACTTC; j_call: TRBJ2-7; v_call: TRBV5-4; d_call: .; clone_size: .
cdr3_aa: CASSAGQGGGANVLTF; cdr3_nt: TGTGCCAGCAGTGCGGGACAGGGCGGTGGGGCCAACGTCCTGACTTTC; j_call: TRBJ2-6; v_call: TRBV2; d_call: TRBD1; clone_size: .
cdr3_aa: CASIRVGTDTQYF; cdr3_nt: TGTGCCAGCATCAGGGTCGGGACAGATACGCAGTATTTT; j_call: TRBJ2-3; v_call: TRBV2; d_call: .; clone_size: few
cdr3_aa: CASSQGQRQPQHF; cdr3_nt: TGTGCCAGCAGCCAAGGACAGAGACAGCCCCAGCATTTT; j_call: TRBJ1-5; v_call: TRBV14; d_call: .; clone_size: few
cdr3_aa: CATSRGGSPNYGYTF; cdr3_nt: TGTGCCACCAGCAGAGGGGGCAGTCCTAACTATGGCTACACCTTC; j_call: TRBJ1-2; v_call: TRBV15; d_call: .; clone_size: .
cdr3_aa: CAWSAGGPYEQYF; cdr3_nt: TGTGCCTGGTCAGCGGGAGGGCCGTACGAGCAGTACTTC; j_call: TRBJ2-7; v_call: TRBV30; d_call: TRBD2; clone_size: .
cdr3_aa: CASSRQQVQSYNEQFF; cdr3_nt: TGTGCCAGTAGTCGGCAGCAGGTTCAATCCTACAATGAGCAGTTCTTC; j_call: TRBJ2-1; v_call: TRBV19; d_call: .; clone_size: .
cdr3_aa: CASSSPGQHGYTF; cdr3_nt: TGTGCCAGCAGTTCTCCGGGACAGCATGGCTACACCTTC; j_call: TRBJ1-2; v_call: TRBV7-2; d_call: TRBD1; clone_size: .
cdr3_aa: CASSFVTGEQYF; cdr3_nt: TGTGCCAGCAGCTTCGTTACGGGCGAGCAGTACTTC; j_call: TRBJ2-7; v_call: TRBV7-9; d_call: .; clone_size: .
cdr3_aa: CASSQDLSSGTTYNEQFF; cdr3_nt: TGTGCCAGCAGCCAAGATCTGTCGAGCGGGACTACCTACAATGAGCAGTTCTTC; j_call: TRBJ2-1; v_call: TRBV4-2; d_call: TRBD2; clone_size: .
cdr3_aa: CASSQAGNIQYF; cdr3_nt: TGTGCCAGCAGCCAAGCGGGAAACATTCAGTACTTC; j_call: TRBJ2-4; v_call: TRBV4-2; d_call: .; clone_size: .
cdr3_aa: CASSLGGPGGLYEQYF; cdr3_nt: TGTGCCAGCAGCTTAGGGGGGCCAGGTGGACTCTACGAGCAGTACTTC; j_call: TRBJ2-7; v_call: TRBV7-9; d_call: .; clone_size: once
cdr3_aa: CSVEPRLAGDEQFF; cdr3_nt: TGCAGCGTTGAACCAAGACTAGCGGGGGATGAGCAGTTCTTC; j_call: TRBJ2-1; v_call: TRBV29-1; d_call: TRBD2; clone_size: few